This is a list of T cell receptor beta chains from one sample in a study of blood T cell repertoires in COVID-19. Sequenced by immunoSEQ multiplex PCR; TCRdb stores in-frame clones only, minus some. The sample consists of approximately 320,000 clones, under 90% of them appearing once. The sequenced sample was peripheral blood. The receptors here all came from a woman between 25 and 40 years old with COVID-19, enrolled during active disease. Each CDR3 is given with its conserved first and last residue. A D gene is named only where the DNA matches it firmly. Not all rows give a size; the values are once, few, many and, for expanded clones, a class.

v_gene	d_gene	abundance	j_gene	CDR3aa	CDR3nt
TRBV11-2	-	-	TRBJ2-7	CASSYSTGSYEQYF	TGTGCCAGCAGCTACTCGACAGGCTCCTACGAGCAGTACTTC
TRBV2	-	-	TRBJ2-7	CASNPGGNEQYF	TGTGCCAGCAACCCAGGAGGCAACGAGCAGTACTTC
TRBV6-5	-	-	TRBJ2-5	CASSYDGGRKTQYF	TGTGCCAGCAGTTACGATGGGGGGAGAAAGACCCAGTACTTC
TRBV5-1	-	-	TRBJ1-1	CASSLNARANTEAFF	TGCGCCAGCAGCTTAAACGCCAGGGCGAACACTGAAGCTTTCTTT
TRBV7-9	TRBD2	-	TRBJ2-1	CASLPQGLAGGLQQFF	TGTGCCAGCCTCCCCCAGGGGCTAGCGGGGGGGCTCCAGCAGTTCTTC
TRBV5-4	-	-	TRBJ1-4	CASSLFPGHNEKLFF	TGTGCCAGCAGCTTGTTCCCTGGCCATAATGAAAAACTGTTTTTT
TRBV14	-	-	TRBJ1-5	CASSQERSRAFGNQPQHF	TGTGCCAGCAGCCAAGAGAGGAGCAGGGCTTTTGGCAATCAGCCCCAGCATTTT
TRBV7-6	TRBD1	once	TRBJ2-3	CASSSDRGDTDTQYF	TGTGCCAGCAGCTCGGACAGGGGGGACACAGATACGCAGTATTTT
TRBV2	-	-	TRBJ2-1	CASSGASPSNDEQFF	TGTGCCAGCAGTGGCGCTAGCCCCTCAAACGATGAGCAGTTCTTC
TRBV4-2	TRBD2	-	TRBJ2-7	CASSQGLAGVDEQYF	TGTGCCAGCAGCCAAGGGCTAGCGGGAGTCGACGAGCAGTACTTC
TRBV5-1	TRBD1	-	TRBJ2-1	CASSSGTGSYNEQFF	TGCGCCAGCAGCTCCGGGACAGGGAGTTACAATGAGCAGTTCTTC
TRBV6-5	TRBD1	-	TRBJ1-1	CASRPPRGLNTEAFF	TGTGCCAGCAGGCCTCCCAGGGGGCTGAACACTGAAGCTTTCTTT
TRBV29-1	TRBD1	-	TRBJ2-5	CSVNIQGGKGTQYF	TGCAGCGTCAATATACAGGGGGGAAAAGGGACCCAGTACTTC